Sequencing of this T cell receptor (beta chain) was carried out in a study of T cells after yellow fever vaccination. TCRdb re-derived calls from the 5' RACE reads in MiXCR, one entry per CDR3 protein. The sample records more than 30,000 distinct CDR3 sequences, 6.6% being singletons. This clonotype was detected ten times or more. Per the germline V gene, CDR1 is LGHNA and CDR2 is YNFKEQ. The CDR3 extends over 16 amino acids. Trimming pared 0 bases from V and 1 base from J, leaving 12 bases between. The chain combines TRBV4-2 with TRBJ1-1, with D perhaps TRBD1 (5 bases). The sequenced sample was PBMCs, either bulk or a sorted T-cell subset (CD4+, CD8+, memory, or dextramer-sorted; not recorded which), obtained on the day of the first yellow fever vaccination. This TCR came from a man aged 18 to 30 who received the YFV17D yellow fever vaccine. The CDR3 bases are TGTGCCAGCAGCCAAGAAAGTGGGGGAGGGAACACTGAAGCTTTCTTT. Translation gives CASSQESGGGNTEAFF.